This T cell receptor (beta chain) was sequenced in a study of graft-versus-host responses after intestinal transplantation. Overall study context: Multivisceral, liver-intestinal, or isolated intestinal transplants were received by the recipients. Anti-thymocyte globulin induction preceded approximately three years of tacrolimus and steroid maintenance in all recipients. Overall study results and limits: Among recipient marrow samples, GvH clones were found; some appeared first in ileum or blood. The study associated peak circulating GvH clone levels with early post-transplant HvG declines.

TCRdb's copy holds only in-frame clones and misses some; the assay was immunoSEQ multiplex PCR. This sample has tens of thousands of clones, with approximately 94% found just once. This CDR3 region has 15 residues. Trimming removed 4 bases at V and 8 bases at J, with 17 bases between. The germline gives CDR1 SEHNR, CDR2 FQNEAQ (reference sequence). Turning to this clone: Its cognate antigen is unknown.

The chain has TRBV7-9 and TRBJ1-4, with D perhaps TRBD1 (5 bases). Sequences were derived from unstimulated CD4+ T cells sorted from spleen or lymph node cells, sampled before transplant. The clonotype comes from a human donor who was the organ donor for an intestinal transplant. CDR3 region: CASSYGTAGGEKLFF. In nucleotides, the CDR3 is TGTGCCAGCAGCTATGGGACGGCGGGTGGGGAAAAACTGTTTTTT.